This TCR beta chain is drawn from a study of blood T cell repertoires in COVID-19. Across the whole study: Acute-phase and convalescent COVID-19 samples originated in the United States, Italy and Spain. The analysed material was cDNA or gDNA that came from T cells, B-cell-depleted T cells, or PBMCs.

The CDR3 length is 13 residues. CDR1 and CDR2 (germline): SGHTA, FQGNSA. V dropped 5 bases and J dropped 4; count of bases not matched to a gene: 4. In the original analysis: Quantification of nucleated cells was approximated via reference gene primer amplification. TCRdb's table, derived via immunoSEQ multiplex PCR, lists solely in-frame clones and lacks some. V and J calls and clone size are as listed in that table; D and trimming were resolved from the DNA. Here the sample spans tens of thousands of clones, roughly nine tenths being singletons. This sequence was found in a woman at least 80 years old with COVID-19, enrolled during active disease. J is TRBJ1-2 and V is TRBV7-2; 7 bases match TRBD1. Sample: peripheral blood. In nucleotides, the CDR3 is TGTGCCAGCAGCCAAGGGGGCCCCTATGGCTACACCTTC. This encodes CASSQGGPYGYTF.